This TCR beta chain appears in the sequencing data of a study of cytomegalovirus exposure and HLA in healthy donors. The primer mix had 60 Vbeta and 13 Jbeta primers. TCRdb keeps only in-frame clones here, not all; method: immunoSEQ multiplex PCR. This listing includes 150,000 to 200,000 clones. Germline values: CDR1 GTSNPN, CDR2 SVGIG (reference sequence). This CDR3 comprises 14 residues. The V and J ends lost 1 base and 11 bases, in that order; junction bases with no gene match: 9. This rearrangement joins TRBV30 to TRBJ1-5; 9 nucleotides line up with TRBD1. This TCR came from a man aged 25 to 40 in good health and CMV-seronegative. Specimen: PBMCs. The CDR3 DNA follows: TGTGCCTGGAGTGCTAATACGGGACAGGGATCCCAGCATTTT. It codes for CAWSANTGQGSQHF.